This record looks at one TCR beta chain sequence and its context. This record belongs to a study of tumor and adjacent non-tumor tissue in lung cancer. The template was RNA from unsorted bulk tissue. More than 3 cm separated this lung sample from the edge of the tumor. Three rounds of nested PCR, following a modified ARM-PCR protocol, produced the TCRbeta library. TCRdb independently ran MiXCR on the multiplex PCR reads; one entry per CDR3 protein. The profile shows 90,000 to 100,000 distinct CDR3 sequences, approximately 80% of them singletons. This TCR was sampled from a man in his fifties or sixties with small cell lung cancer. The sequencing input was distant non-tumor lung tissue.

The CDR3 DNA sequence: TGTATCGGCAAGATAGCGGGAGCCCCTATGGAGCAGTACTTC. Translating it yields CIGKIAGAPMEQYF. V usage is TRBV6-2 or TRBV6-3 and J usage is TRBJ2-7, with 9 positions matching TRBD2. Germline V gene lookup returns CDR1 MNHEY and CDR2 SVGEGT. The CDR3 is 14 residues long.